A single sample is the source of the 27 T cell receptor beta chains below, sequenced in a study of cytomegalovirus exposure and HLA in healthy donors. The PCR contained 60 Vbeta and 13 Jbeta primers. Clones were sequenced by immunoSEQ multiplex PCR, and TCRdb holds only the in-frame ones, with some missing. This table holds approximately 300,000 clones, about four fifths found once. The specimen sequenced was PBMCs. The origin of the receptors is a girl aged 2-15 years in good health and CMV-seronegative.

The gene calls are TRBV21-1 and TRBJ2-1; the DNA was not compared with TRBD2, the D call given in the table. TRBV21-1 is classified as a pseudogene. The CDR3 runs to 14 residues. The CDR3 reads CASSKFGASGEQFF. Written as DNA, the CDR3 is TGTGCCAGCAGCAAATTTGGAGCTTCTGGTGAGCAGTTCTTC.

The V gene is TRBV30, the J gene TRBJ1-4, with D hard to call. Looked up from germline, CDR1 is GTSNPN and CDR2 is SVGIG (reference sequence). Trimming pared 4 bases from V and 8 bases from J, leaving 14 bases between. The CDR3 totals 13 residues. This chain's CDR3 is CAWNPMGEEKLFF. CDR3 nucleotide sequence: TGTGCCTGGAATCCAATGGGAGAGGAAAAACTGTTTTTT.

The chain couples TRBV14 to TRBJ2-1; D is unclear. Looked up from germline, CDR1 is SGHDN and CDR2 is FVKESK. The CDR3 is made up of 13 amino acids. V lost 2 bases, J lost 6 bases, and 8 bases lay in between. DNA for the CDR3: TGTGCCAGCAGCCAATCTCCCCGCAATGAGCAGTTCTTC. Its protein product is CASSQSPRNEQFF.

In its sample, this clone was seen once. CDR3 nucleotide sequence: TGTGCCAGCAGCTACCTAGCGGGGGGGCGGTACGAGCAGTACTTC. Its protein product is CASSYLAGGRYEQYF. The chain is built from TRBV7-9 and TRBJ2-7; 12 bases map to TRBD2. V trimming: 4 bases; J trimming: 4 bases; junction bases outside the gene matches: 5. The CDR3 runs 15 residues. Germline V gene lookup returns CDR1 SEHNR and CDR2 FQNEAQ (reference sequence).

A single count supports this clone. The V gene is TRBV28, the J gene TRBJ1-5, with a possible D match to TRBD1 (5 bases). Germline V lookup: CDR1 MDHEN, CDR2 SYDVKM. V was pared by 2 bases and J by 4 bases, with 12 bases between. There are 15 residues in the CDR3. CDR3 sequence: CASSLKGLLNQPQHF. DNA for the CDR3: TGTGCCAGCAGTTTAAAGGGACTGCTTAATCAGCCCCAGCATTTT.

The chain has TRBV7-6 and TRBJ2-7; 8 positions match TRBD1. Looked up from germline, CDR1 is SGHVS and CDR2 is FNYEAQ. J lost 2 bases, V lost 3 bases, and 15 bases had no gene match. The CDR3 is 18 amino acids. CDR3 DNA sequence: TGTGCCAGCAGCTTTAAAAACCCTCTGGGACAGGAGCCCTACGAGCAGTACTTC. Amino acid sequence: CASSFKNPLGQEPYEQYF.

This chain uses TRBV4-1 with TRBJ2-1, with D possibly being TRBD1 (5 bases). Germline assignment: CDR1 MGHRA and CDR2 YSYEKL. V gave up 4 bases and J gave up 12 bases, with 19 bases separating them. This CDR3 is built from 14 residues. The DNA for the CDR3 is TGCGCCAGCAGCCCTATCAGGGAAAAGTATTTGCAGTTCTTC. This gives the protein CASSPIREKYLQFF.

This clone was observed once. CDR3 sequence: CASMSMNTEAFF. CDR3 sequence (DNA): TGTGCCAGCATGAGCATGAACACTGAAGCTTTCTTT. The chain carries TRBV6-5 and TRBJ1-1; D gene ambiguous. Germline V lookup: CDR1 MNHEY, CDR2 SVGAGI. V was shortened by 7 bases and J by 0 bases, with 6 bases between the two germline ends. This CDR3 has 12 residues.

J is TRBJ1-2 and V is TRBV29-1, with 7 bases fitting TRBD1. From germline, CDR1 is SQVTM and CDR2 ANQGSEA. The CDR3 runs to 13 residues. The V and J ends lost 3 bases and 2 bases, in that order; junction bases with no gene match: 3. This CDR3 is CSVETGKNYGYTF. In DNA, the CDR3 is TGCAGCGTTGAGACAGGGAAAAACTATGGCTACACCTTC.

The chain uses TRBV30 and TRBJ1-1; D perhaps matches TRBD1 (6 bases). The CDR3 is 15 amino acids. Trimming shortened V by 2 bases and J by 0 bases, and 13 bases separated the two germline ends. Germline V gives CDR1 GTSNPN, CDR2 SVGIG (reference sequence). CDR3 protein: CAWSSTGSMNTEAFF. In nucleotides, the CDR3 is TGTGCCTGGAGTTCGACAGGTTCCATGAACACTGAAGCTTTCTTT.

The V gene is TRBV10-1, the J gene TRBJ1-5, with 9 positions matching TRBD1. The V gene's germline CDR1 is WNHNN and CDR2 SYGVQD (reference sequence). The CDR3 has 19 amino acids. The V and J ends lost 2 bases and 0 bases, in that order; junction bases with no gene match: 11. This CDR3 is CASSERGTGKVFSNQPQHF. DNA for the CDR3: TGCGCCAGCAGTGAGCGCGGGACAGGGAAGGTATTTAGCAATCAGCCCCAGCATTTT.

The gene calls are TRBV11-3 and TRBJ2-1; 14 bases line up with TRBD2. The CDR3 covers 18 residues. J lost 5 bases, V lost 4 bases, and 10 bases had no gene match. The V gene's germline CDR1 is SGHNT and CDR2 YENEEA. Written as DNA, the CDR3 is TGTGCCAGCAGCTACTCCGGGACTAGCGGGGGAATTGACAATGAGCAGTTCTTC. Amino acid sequence: CASSYSGTSGGIDNEQFF.

This clone was picked up one time. The V and J genes are TRBV13 and TRBJ2-5, with a weak D call TRBD2 (6 bases). Germline CDR1 and CDR2: PRHDT and FYEKMQ (reference sequence). Trimming removed 1 base at V and 5 bases at J, with 8 bases between. CDR3 length: 13 amino acids. The CDR3 loop is CASSLAGRETQYF. For the CDR3, the DNA is TGTGCCAGCAGCTTAGCAGGGAGGGAGACCCAGTACTTC.

The chain links TRBV19 to TRBJ2-3; 13 positions agree with TRBD2. V trimming: 7 bases; J trimming: 6 bases; junction bases outside the gene matches: 10. The CDR3 spans 16 residues. Germline loops: CDR1 LNHDA, CDR2 SQIVND (reference sequence). CDR3 sequence: CASTKRTSGRGDTQYF. The DNA for the CDR3 is TGTGCCAGTACCAAGAGGACTAGCGGGAGAGGTGATACGCAGTATTTT.

This chain uses TRBV15 with TRBJ2-3; 8 bases are shared with TRBD2. Germline CDR1 reads LNHNV; CDR2 reads YYDKDF (reference sequence). J lost 2 bases, V lost 5 bases, and 6 bases had no gene match. This CDR3 spans 15 amino acids. CDR3 coding DNA: TGTGCCACCAGCGATAGCGGGGCGATCACAGATACGCAGTATTTT. This gives the protein CATSDSGAITDTQYF.

In its sample, this clone was seen a few times. The rearrangement uses TRBV28 and TRBJ1-1; the D gene is possibly TRBD1 (5 bases). V lost 6 bases, J lost 0 bases, and 11 bases lay in between. Germline V gene sequence: CDR1 MDHEN, CDR2 SYDVKM. This CDR3 is built from 14 residues. The CDR3 DNA reads TGTGCCAGCAGCACAGGTGGGTTGAACACTGAAGCTTTCTTT. This translates into CASSTGGLNTEAFF.

The rearrangement joins TRBV11-2 to TRBJ1-3; D gene ambiguous. The CDR3 extends over 18 amino acids. Germline CDR1 is SGHAT and CDR2 is FQNNGV. Trimming left V 5 bases short and J 0 bases short, with 20 bases between. The CDR3 sequence: CASSPNANGKSSGNTIYF. The CDR3 DNA follows: TGTGCCAGCAGCCCGAACGCAAACGGGAAAAGCTCTGGAAACACCATATATTTT.

The sample holds one count of this clone. The chain combines TRBV10-3 with TRBJ2-1, with D perhaps TRBD1 (6 bases). V was trimmed by 10 bases and J by 1 base, leaving 23 bases between them. CDR3 length: 17 residues. Germline values: CDR1 ENHRY, CDR2 SYGVKD. Written as DNA, the CDR3 is TGTGCCACCCAAAAGGGGGTGGGGTCTACTTCCTACAATGAGCAGTTCTTC. This gives the protein CATQKGVGSTSYNEQFF.

The CDR3 DNA reads as TGTGCCAGCAGCTCTCAGGGGAGCACAGATACGCAGTATTTT. This codes for CASSSQGSTDTQYF. The gene calls are TRBV7-9 and TRBJ2-3, with D perhaps matching TRBD1 (6 bases). Germline lookup yields CDR1 SEHNR and CDR2 FQNEAQ (reference sequence). Trimming stripped 4 bases from V and 0 bases from J, with 8 bases between. This CDR3 contains 14 residues.

The CDR3 nucleotides read TGTGCCATCAGTGAGTTGAGGACTAGCGGGGGGGCAGTTGACAATGAGCAGTTCTTC. This sequence encodes CAISELRTSGGAVDNEQFF. The chain carries TRBV10-3 and TRBJ2-1, with 15 bases matching TRBD2. After removal of 1 base from V and 5 bases from J, the junction contained 9 bases not matched to a gene. Germline lookup yields CDR1 ENHRY and CDR2 SYGVKD. The CDR3 totals 19 residues.

This rearrangement joins TRBV4-2 to TRBJ2-7; possibly TRBD2 for D (5 bases). V shed 3 bases and J shed 2 bases, with 8 bases lying between them. The CDR3 length is 13 residues. The V gene's germline CDR1 is LGHNA and CDR2 YNFKEQ. DNA of the CDR3: TGTGCCAGCAGCCATAACGGGGCCTACGAGCAGTACTTC. It specifies CASSHNGAYEQYF.

V usage is TRBV7-2 and J usage is TRBJ2-7; D is undetermined. The length of the CDR3 is 13 residues. V was shortened by 3 bases and J by 3 bases, with 9 bases between the two germline ends. Germline values: CDR1 SGHTA, CDR2 FQGNSA. The CDR3 spells CASSFSPRYEQYF. Here the CDR3 DNA reads TGTGCCAGCAGCTTTAGCCCCCGCTACGAGCAGTACTTC.

The gene calls are TRBV10-2 and TRBJ1-6, with 7 bases lining up with TRBD1. This CDR3 has 14 residues. Germline CDR1 is WSHSY and CDR2 is SAAADI. Trimming took 7 bases from V and 9 from J; bases not matched to a gene: 9. CDR3 DNA: TGCGCCAGCACTAGATTACAGGGGATTTCACCCCTCCACTTT. Its protein is CASTRLQGISPLHF.

The chain employs TRBV6-6 and TRBJ2-5, with 8 bases aligning to TRBD2. This CDR3 is built from 15 residues. With 7 bases clipped from V and 5 bases from J, the junction kept 12 bases outside the gene matches. Germline V CDR1 and CDR2: MNHNY, SVGAGI (reference sequence). The CDR3 here is CASINSGTPRETQYF. In DNA form, the CDR3 reads TGTGCCAGCATTAATAGCGGGACCCCGAGGGAGACCCAGTACTTC.

This chain uses TRBV4-2 with TRBJ2-7, with D possibly TRBD1 on 5 matching bases. This CDR3 is 14 amino acids long. V was cut by 5 bases and J by 3 bases, with 14 bases left in between. Germline V gene data show CDR1 as LGHNA and CDR2 as YNFKEQ. This CDR3 is CASSSLGQGYEQYF. The CDR3 DNA follows: TGTGCCAGCAGCTCGCTAGGGCAGGGCTACGAGCAGTACTTC.

The chain couples TRBV30 to TRBJ1-2, with a tentative D call TRBD1 (6 bases). This CDR3 region has 13 residues. Germline V lookup: CDR1 GTSNPN, CDR2 SVGIG (reference sequence). CDR3 coding DNA: TGTGGCGGGGGCGGGACCTCTAACTATGGCTACACCTTC. Amino acids: CGGGGTSNYGYTF.

This clone was observed a handful of times. The rearrangement joins TRBV15 to TRBJ1-5; D possibly corresponds to TRBD1 (6 bases). This CDR3 has 13 residues. V lost 2 bases to trimming and J lost 7 bases, with 9 bases between them. CDR1 is LNHNV, CDR2 YYDKDF, per germline (reference sequence). CDR3 region: CATSRYRDQPQHF. Written as DNA, the CDR3 is TGTGCCACCAGCAGATACAGGGACCAGCCCCAGCATTTT.